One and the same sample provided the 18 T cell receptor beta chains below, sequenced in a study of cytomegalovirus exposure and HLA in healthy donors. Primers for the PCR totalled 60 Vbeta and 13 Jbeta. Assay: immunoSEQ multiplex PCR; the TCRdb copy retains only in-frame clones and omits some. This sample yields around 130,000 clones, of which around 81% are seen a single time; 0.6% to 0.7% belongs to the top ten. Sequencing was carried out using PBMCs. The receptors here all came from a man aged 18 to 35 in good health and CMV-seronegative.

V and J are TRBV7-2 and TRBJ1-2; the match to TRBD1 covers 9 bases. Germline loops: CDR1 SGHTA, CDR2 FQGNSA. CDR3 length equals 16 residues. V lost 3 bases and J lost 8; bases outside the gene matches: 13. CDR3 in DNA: TGTGCCAGCAGCTTTATCATCCGGGACAGGGAGGAGGGCTACACCTTC. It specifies CASSFIIRDREEGYTF. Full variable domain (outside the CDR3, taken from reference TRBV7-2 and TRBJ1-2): GAGVSQSPSNKVTEKGKDVELRCDPISGHTALYWYRQSLGQGLEFLIYFQGNSAPDKSGLPSDRFSAERTGGSVSTLTIQRTQQEDSAVYLCASSFIIRDREEGYTFGSGTRLTVV.

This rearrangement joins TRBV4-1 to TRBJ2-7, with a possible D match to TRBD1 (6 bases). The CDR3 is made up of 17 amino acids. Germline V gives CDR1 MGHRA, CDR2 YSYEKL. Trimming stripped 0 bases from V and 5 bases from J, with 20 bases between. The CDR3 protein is CASSQDAHGRGSDEQYF. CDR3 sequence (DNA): TGCGCCAGCAGCCAAGATGCCCACGGCAGGGGTTCTGACGAGCAGTACTTC.

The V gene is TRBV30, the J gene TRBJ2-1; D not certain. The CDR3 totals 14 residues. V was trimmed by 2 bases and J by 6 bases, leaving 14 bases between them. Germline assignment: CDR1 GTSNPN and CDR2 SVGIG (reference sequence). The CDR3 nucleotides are TGTGCCTGGAGTCAAACCCTACTTGGCAATGAGCAGTTCTTC. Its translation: CAWSQTLLGNEQFF.

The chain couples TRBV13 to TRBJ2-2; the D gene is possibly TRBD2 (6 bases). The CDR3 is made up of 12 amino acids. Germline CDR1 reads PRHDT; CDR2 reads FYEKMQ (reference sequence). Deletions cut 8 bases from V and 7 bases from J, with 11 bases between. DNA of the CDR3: TGTGCCAGCCCCAGGAGGGACGGGGAGCTGTTTTTT. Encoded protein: CASPRRDGELFF.

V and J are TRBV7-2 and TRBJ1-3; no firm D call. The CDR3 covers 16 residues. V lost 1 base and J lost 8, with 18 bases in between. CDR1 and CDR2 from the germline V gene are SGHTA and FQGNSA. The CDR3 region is CASSLGRADALDTIYF. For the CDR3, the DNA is TGTGCCAGCAGCTTAGGGAGGGCCGACGCTCTTGACACCATATATTTT.

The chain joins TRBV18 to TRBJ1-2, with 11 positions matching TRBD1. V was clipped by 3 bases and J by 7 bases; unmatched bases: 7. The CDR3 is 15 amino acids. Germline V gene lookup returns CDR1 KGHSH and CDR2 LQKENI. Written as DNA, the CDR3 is TGTGCCAGCTCACCGTTAGGACAGGGGGCGCGTGGCTACACCTTC. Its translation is CASSPLGQGARGYTF. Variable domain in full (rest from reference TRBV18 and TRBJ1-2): NAGVMQNPRHLVRRRGQEARLRCSPMKGHSHVYWYRQLPEEGLKFMVYLQKENIIDESGMPKERFSAEFPKEGPSILRIQQVVRGDSAAYFCASSPLGQGARGYTFGSGTRLTVV.

CDR3 loop: CASTRDRANEQYF. In DNA form, the CDR3 reads TGTGCCAGCACCCGGGACAGGGCAAACGAGCAGTACTTC. The chain couples TRBV5-4 to TRBJ2-7, with TRBD1 identical over 9 bases. There are 13 residues in the CDR3. Germline V lookup: CDR1 SGHNT, CDR2 YYREEE (reference sequence). J lost 5 bases, V lost 6 bases, and 6 bases had no gene match.

CDR3 sequence: CASSASQHNNYGYTF. The DNA of the CDR3 is TGTGCCAGCAGCGCCAGTCAACACAATAACTATGGCTACACCTTC. The chain is built from TRBV5-6 and TRBJ1-2; D is unclear. Germline CDR1 and CDR2: SGHDT and YYEEEE. V lost 4 bases to trimming and J lost 1 base, with 14 bases between them. There are 15 residues in the CDR3.

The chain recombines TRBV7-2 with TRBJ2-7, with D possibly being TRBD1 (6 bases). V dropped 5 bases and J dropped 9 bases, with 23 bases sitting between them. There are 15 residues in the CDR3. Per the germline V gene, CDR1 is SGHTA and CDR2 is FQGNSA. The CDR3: CASSLMGHTNVWQYF. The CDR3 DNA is TGTGCCAGCAGCCTAATGGGACACACAAATGTTTGGCAGTACTTC.

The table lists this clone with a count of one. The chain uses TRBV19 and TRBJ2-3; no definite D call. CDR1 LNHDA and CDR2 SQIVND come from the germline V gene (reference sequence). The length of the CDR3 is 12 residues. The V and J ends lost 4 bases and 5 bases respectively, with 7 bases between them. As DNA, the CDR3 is TGTGCCAGTAGTACTACGGGAGATACGCAGTATTTT. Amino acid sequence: CASSTTGDTQYF.

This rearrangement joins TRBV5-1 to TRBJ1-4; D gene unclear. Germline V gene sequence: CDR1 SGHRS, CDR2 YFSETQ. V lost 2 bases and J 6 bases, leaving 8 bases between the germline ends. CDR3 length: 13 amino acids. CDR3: CASSFGADEKLFF. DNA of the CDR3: TGCGCCAGCAGCTTTGGTGCGGATGAAAAACTGTTTTTT. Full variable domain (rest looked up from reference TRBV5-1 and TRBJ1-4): KAGVTQTPRYLIKTRGQQVTLSCSPISGHRSVSWYQQTPGQGLQFLFEYFSETQRNKGNFPGRFSGRQFSNSRSEMNVSTLELGDSALYLCASSFGADEKLFFGSGTQLSVL.

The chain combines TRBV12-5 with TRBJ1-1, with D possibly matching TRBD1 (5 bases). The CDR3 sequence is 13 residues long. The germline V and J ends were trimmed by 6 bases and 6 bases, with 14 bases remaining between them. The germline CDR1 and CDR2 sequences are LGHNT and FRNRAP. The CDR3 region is CASGPSRDSEAFF. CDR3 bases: TGTGCTAGTGGACCATCCCGGGACTCTGAAGCTTTCTTT.

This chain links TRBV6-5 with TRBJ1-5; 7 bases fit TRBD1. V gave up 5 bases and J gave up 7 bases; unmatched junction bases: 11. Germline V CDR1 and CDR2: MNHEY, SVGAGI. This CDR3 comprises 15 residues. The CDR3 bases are TGTGCCAGCAGTAAACAAGGGGGCGCTGGGCAGCCCCAGCATTTT. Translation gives CASSKQGGAGQPQHF.

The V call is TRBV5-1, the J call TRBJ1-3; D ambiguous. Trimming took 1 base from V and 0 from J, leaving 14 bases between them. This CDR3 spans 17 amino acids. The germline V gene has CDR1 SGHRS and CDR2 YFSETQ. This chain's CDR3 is CASSLYPGSGSGNTIYF. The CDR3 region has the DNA TGCGCCAGCAGCTTGTACCCAGGTTCAGGCTCTGGAAACACCATATATTTT.

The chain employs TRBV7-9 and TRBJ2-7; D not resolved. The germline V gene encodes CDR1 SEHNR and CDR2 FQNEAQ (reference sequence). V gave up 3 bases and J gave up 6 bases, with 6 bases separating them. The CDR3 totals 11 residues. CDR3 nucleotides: TGTGCCAGCAGCTTCTTACTCGAGCAGTACTTC. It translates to CASSFLLEQYF.

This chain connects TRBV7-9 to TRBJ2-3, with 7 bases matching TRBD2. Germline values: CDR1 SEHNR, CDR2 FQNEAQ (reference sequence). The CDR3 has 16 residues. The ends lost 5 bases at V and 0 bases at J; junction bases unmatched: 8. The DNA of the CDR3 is TGTGCCAGCAGCCCCAGAGGGACTATCAGCACAGATACGCAGTATTTT. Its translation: CASSPRGTISTDTQYF.

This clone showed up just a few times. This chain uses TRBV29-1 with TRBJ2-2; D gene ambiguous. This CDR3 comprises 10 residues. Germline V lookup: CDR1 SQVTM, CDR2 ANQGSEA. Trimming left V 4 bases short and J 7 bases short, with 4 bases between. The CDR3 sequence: CSVVFGELFF. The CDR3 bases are TGCAGCGTTGTATTCGGGGAGCTGTTTTTT.

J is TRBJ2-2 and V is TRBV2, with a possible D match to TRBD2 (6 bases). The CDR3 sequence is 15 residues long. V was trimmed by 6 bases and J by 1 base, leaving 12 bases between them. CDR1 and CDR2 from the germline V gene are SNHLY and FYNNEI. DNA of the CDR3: TGTGCCAGCAGCCCGCGGGGCTTGAACACCGGGGAGCTGTTTTTT. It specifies CASSPRGLNTGELFF.